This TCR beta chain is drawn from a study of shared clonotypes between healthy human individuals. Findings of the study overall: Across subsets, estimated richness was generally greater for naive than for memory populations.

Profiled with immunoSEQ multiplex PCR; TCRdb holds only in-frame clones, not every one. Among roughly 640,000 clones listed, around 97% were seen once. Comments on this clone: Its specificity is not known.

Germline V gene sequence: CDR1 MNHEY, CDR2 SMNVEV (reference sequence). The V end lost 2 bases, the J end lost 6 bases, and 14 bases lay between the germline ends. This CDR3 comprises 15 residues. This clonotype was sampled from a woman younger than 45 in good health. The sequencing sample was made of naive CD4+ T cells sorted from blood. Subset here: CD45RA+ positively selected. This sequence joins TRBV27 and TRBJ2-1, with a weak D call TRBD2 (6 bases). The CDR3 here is CASSLKRERVNEQFF. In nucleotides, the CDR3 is TGTGCCAGCAGTTTAAAACGGGAGCGGGTCAATGAGCAGTTCTTC.